A selection of T cell receptor beta chains follows, all from one sample in a study of blood T cell repertoires in COVID-19. TCRdb keeps only in-frame clones here, not all; method: immunoSEQ multiplex PCR. The repertoire has approximately 470,000 clones, approximately 90% of them found once; the top ten carry about 0.65%. Source material: PBMCs or T cells enriched from blood (not recorded which). The receptors come from a woman aged 18-30 years who had recovered from COVID-19. CDR3s include the opening cysteine and the closing phenylalanine or tryptophan. The D gene is left open where the match is weak. Clone size, where shown, is once, few, many, or a class for clones that have expanded.

cdr3_length d_call j_call v_call clone_size cdr3_aa cdr3_nt
17 TRBD1 TRBJ2-5 TRBV11-2 NA CASSLAGGTGVFETQYF TGTGCCAGCAGCTTAGCCGGCGGGACAGGGGTTTTCGAGACCCAGTACTTC
14 TRBD1 TRBJ2-5 TRBV7-9 NA CASSFGTAGETQYF TGTGCCAGCAGCTTCGGGACAGCTGGGGAGACCCAGTACTTC
16 NA TRBJ1-2 TRBV27 NA CASSLSIRGGGYGYTF TGTGCCAGCAGTTTATCGATAAGGGGGGGTGGGTATGGCTACACCTTC
15 NA TRBJ2-2 TRBV24-1 NA CATSDPGLDRGELFF TGTGCCACCAGTGATCCCGGCCTCGACAGGGGGGAGCTGTTTTTT
16 TRBD2 TRBJ2-4 TRBV5-1 NA CASSLTSGGAVNIQYF TGCGCCAGCAGCCTCACTAGCGGGGGGGCAGTAAACATTCAGTACTTC
15 TRBD1 TRBJ1-5 TRBV3-1/TRBV3-2 NA CASSHGSGGGQPQHF TGTGCCAGCAGCCACGGATCAGGGGGAGGTCAGCCCCAGCATTTT
13 TRBD1 TRBJ2-1 TRBV7-6 NA CASSLGQGYEQFF TGTGCCAGCAGCCTCGGACAGGGCTACGAGCAGTTCTTC
17 TRBD1 TRBJ1-5 TRBV18 NA CASSRTTGDPLNQPQHF TGTGCCAGCTCACGAACGACAGGGGATCCCCTCAATCAGCCCCAGCATTTT
14 NA TRBJ1-5 TRBV3-1/TRBV3-2 NA CASPREMLDQPQHF TGTGCCAGCCCCCGGGAGATGCTCGATCAGCCCCAGCATTTT
14 TRBD2 TRBJ2-2 TRBV5-4 NA CASSPVTSPGELFF TGTGCCAGCAGCCCAGTGACTAGCCCCGGGGAGCTGTTTTTT
21 NA TRBJ1-5 TRBV19 NA CASSMVGPSTGEKGARQPQHF TGTGCCAGTAGTATGGTGGGACCAAGTACGGGGGAAAAAGGGGCCCGACAGCCCCAGCATTTT
15 TRBD2 TRBJ2-5 TRBV2 NA CASKGTLAGEETQYF TGTGCCAGCAAAGGGACTCTAGCGGGGGAGGAGACCCAGTACTTC
15 TRBD1 TRBJ1-6 TRBV28 NA CASQGGGLGNSPLHF TGTGCCAGCCAAGGAGGGGGCTTGGGGAATTCACCCCTCCACTTT
13 NA TRBJ1-5 TRBV28 NA CASRGPGFEPQHF TGTGCCAGCAGGGGCCCAGGGTTTGAGCCCCAGCATTTT
15 TRBD1 TRBJ2-7 TRBV6-6 NA CASRILRDRSYEQYF TGTGCCAGCAGAATCCTCCGGGACAGATCCTACGAGCAGTACTTC
16 TRBD2 TRBJ2-1 TRBV20-1 NA CSASDLAGATYNEQFF TGCAGTGCTAGTGATCTAGCGGGGGCAACCTACAATGAGCAGTTCTTC
16 TRBD2 TRBJ2-1 TRBV5-6 NA CASSEVAGGPYNEQFF TGTGCCAGCAGCGAGGTAGCGGGGGGGCCGTACAATGAGCAGTTCTTC
13 NA TRBJ2-5 TRBV18 NA CASSPKADSTQYF TGTGCCAGCTCACCGAAGGCTGACTCGACCCAGTACTTC
17 TRBD1 TRBJ1-1 TRBV5-4 NA CASSWPGTGGMETEAFF TGTGCCAGCAGCTGGCCCGGGACAGGGGGAATGGAGACTGAAGCTTTCTTT
16 NA TRBJ1-3 TRBV5-5 once CASSYSKGGPGNTIYF TGTGCCAGCAGCTACTCAAAGGGAGGCCCTGGAAACACCATATATTTT
14 NA TRBJ2-6 TRBV7-9 NA CASSLAEGANVLTF TGTGCCAGCAGCTTAGCGGAGGGGGCCAACGTCCTGACTTTC
14 NA TRBJ1-1 TRBV5-6 once CASSLPGAWSEAFF TGTGCCAGCAGCTTACCAGGGGCCTGGTCTGAAGCTTTCTTT
14 NA TRBJ2-3 TRBV5-1 NA CASSSGDISDTQYF TGCGCCAGCAGCTCAGGGGACATATCGGATACGCAGTATTTT
18 NA TRBJ1-3 TRBV4-2 NA CASSQDTDLDQVGNTIYF TGTGCCAGCAGCCAAGATACCGACCTCGACCAGGTCGGAAACACCATATATTTT
11 NA TRBJ1-1 TRBV7-2 once CASSRNTEAFF TGTGCCAGTAGTAGGAACACTGAAGCTTTCTTT
13 NA TRBJ1-5 TRBV21-1 NA CASSKVTEGPQHF TGTGCCAGCAGCAAAGTTACAGAGGGGCCCCAGCATTTT
13 NA TRBJ2-7 TRBV6-5 NA CASRTRSSYEQYF TGTGCCAGCAGAACGCGAAGCTCCTACGAGCAGTACTTC
15 NA TRBJ1-5 TRBV27 NA CASRRGGSGNQPQHF TGTGCCAGCAGGAGGGGAGGGAGCGGCAATCAGCCCCAGCATTTT
14 TRBD1 TRBJ1-5 TRBV3-1/TRBV3-2 NA CASSRQGLDQPQHF TGTGCCAGCAGCCGACAGGGCTTGGATCAGCCCCAGCATTTT
14 NA TRBJ1-1 TRBV5-1 NA CASSGTTVYTEAFF TGCGCCAGCAGCGGAACGACAGTTTACACTGAAGCTTTCTTT
15 NA TRBJ1-6 TRBV5-6 NA CASSHITGGTSPLHF TGTGCCAGCAGCCATATCACCGGGGGGACTTCACCCCTCCACTTT
13 NA TRBJ2-7 TRBV5-8 NA CASSLLGSYEQYF TGTGCCAGCAGCTTGCTAGGTTCCTACGAGCAGTACTTC
13 NA TRBJ2-7 TRBV18 NA CASSLFRDNEQYF TGTGCCAGCTCACTCTTCCGGGACAACGAGCAGTACTTC
17 TRBD2 TRBJ2-1 TRBV4-2 NA CASSSMPSGGQYNEQFF TGTGCCAGCAGTTCAATGCCTAGCGGGGGGCAGTACAATGAGCAGTTCTTC
15 TRBD2 TRBJ2-3 TRBV18 once CASSSYGGAADTQYF TGTGCCAGCTCATCCTACGGGGGGGCGGCAGATACGCAGTATTTT
18 TRBD1 TRBJ1-3 TRBV2 once CASSRAGQGTFSGNTIYF TGTGCCAGCAGTCGAGCCGGACAGGGTACTTTCTCTGGAAACACCATATATTTT
11 NA TRBJ1-1 TRBV27 NA CATTGEEGAFF TGTGCCACCACGGGGGAAGAAGGAGCTTTCTTT
14 NA TRBJ2-2 TRBV2 NA CASFQGEDTGELFF TGTGCCAGCTTCCAGGGGGAGGACACCGGGGAGCTGTTTTTT
13 NA TRBJ2-5 TRBV19 NA CASSSSRQETQYF TGTGCCAGTAGTAGCAGTCGTCAAGAGACCCAGTACTTC
14 NA TRBJ2-1 TRBV6-5 NA CASAGKTSYNEQFF TGTGCCAGCGCAGGGAAAACCTCCTACAATGAGCAGTTCTTC
15 NA TRBJ1-2 TRBV6-5 NA CASRPADTPLGGYTF TGTGCCAGCAGACCCGCCGACACACCCTTGGGTGGCTACACCTTC
17 TRBD1 TRBJ2-7 TRBV23-1 once CASSQSSPDRVSYEQYF TGCGCCAGCAGTCAATCGAGTCCCGACAGGGTCTCCTACGAGCAGTACTTC
17 TRBD2 TRBJ2-7 TRBV6-1 NA CASSAGTSGGFSYEQYF TGTGCCAGCAGTGCCGGGACTAGCGGGGGTTTTTCCTACGAGCAGTACTTC
14 NA TRBJ1-2 TRBV3-1/TRBV3-2 NA CASSPEEGLYGYTF TGTGCCAGCAGCCCGGAGGAGGGCCTCTATGGCTACACCTTC
13 TRBD2 TRBJ2-7 TRBV7-2 NA CASSLAGAYEQYF TGTGCCAGCAGCTTGGCGGGGGCCTACGAGCAGTACTTC
14 TRBD1 TRBJ1-2 TRBV28 NA CASSLGQGERGYTF TGTGCCAGCAGTTTAGGGCAGGGGGAGCGGGGCTACACCTTC
14 NA TRBJ2-7 TRBV28 NA CASSLSGAKYEQYF TGTGCCAGCAGTTTATCAGGGGCAAAGTACGAGCAGTACTTC
14 NA TRBJ1-2 TRBV28 NA CASSSPGTSQRYTF TGTGCCAGCAGTTCCCCTGGTACGAGTCAACGCTACACCTTC
14 NA TRBJ2-1 TRBV5-6 few CASSLWGTLSQQFF TGTGCCAGCAGCTTATGGGGCACATTATCTCAGCAGTTCTTC
15 TRBD1 TRBJ1-3 TRBV4-1 NA CASSPGTGDRNTIYF TGCGCCAGCAGTCCCGGGACAGGGGACCGGAACACCATATATTTT
13 NA TRBJ1-6 TRBV30 NA CACTGQLNSPLHF TGTGCCTGTACCGGACAATTAAATTCACCCCTCCACTTT
15 NA TRBJ1-2 TRBV5-1 NA CASSSTAAPGSGYTF TGCGCCAGCAGCTCGACAGCTGCTCCGGGTAGTGGCTACACCTTC
14 NA TRBJ2-3 TRBV2 NA CASKLAEDTDTQYF TGTGCCAGCAAATTAGCGGAGGACACAGATACGCAGTATTTT
14 TRBD1 TRBJ2-7 TRBV11-3 NA CASSHGQGAHEQYF TGTGCCAGCAGCCACGGACAGGGGGCCCACGAGCAGTACTTC
16 NA TRBJ1-4 TRBV18 NA CASSDQTLDSSEKLFF TGTGCCAGCTCAGACCAGACCCTGGACAGTTCTGAAAAACTGTTTTTT
12 TRBD1 TRBJ2-7 TRBV29-1 once CSVRTGVNEQYF TGCAGCGTTCGGACAGGGGTCAACGAGCAGTACTTC
15 TRBD2 TRBJ2-1 TRBV2 NA CASKRGIGSYNEQFF TGTGCCAGCAAGCGGGGTATAGGATCCTACAATGAGCAGTTCTTC
12 TRBD1 TRBJ2-5 TRBV6-5 NA CASTDRGETQYF TGTGCCAGCACCGACAGGGGGGAGACCCAGTACTTC
16 NA TRBJ1-2 TRBV5-1 few CASSSSNQGWNYGYTF TGCGCCAGCAGCTCGTCTAATCAGGGGTGGAACTATGGCTACACCTTC
12 NA TRBJ1-2 TRBV30 once CAWSGIWTGYTF TGTGCCTGGAGTGGGATATGGACAGGCTACACCTTC